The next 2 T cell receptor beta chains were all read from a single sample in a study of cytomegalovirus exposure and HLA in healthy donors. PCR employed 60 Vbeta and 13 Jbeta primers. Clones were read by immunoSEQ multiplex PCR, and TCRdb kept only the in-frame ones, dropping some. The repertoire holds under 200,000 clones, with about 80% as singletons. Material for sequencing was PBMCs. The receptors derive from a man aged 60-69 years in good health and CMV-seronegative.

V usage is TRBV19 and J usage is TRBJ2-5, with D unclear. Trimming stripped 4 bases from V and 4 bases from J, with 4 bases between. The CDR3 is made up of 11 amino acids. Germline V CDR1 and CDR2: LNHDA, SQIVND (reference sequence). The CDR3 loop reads CASSTGETQYF. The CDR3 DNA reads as TGTGCCAGTAGTACCGGAGAGACCCAGTACTTC.

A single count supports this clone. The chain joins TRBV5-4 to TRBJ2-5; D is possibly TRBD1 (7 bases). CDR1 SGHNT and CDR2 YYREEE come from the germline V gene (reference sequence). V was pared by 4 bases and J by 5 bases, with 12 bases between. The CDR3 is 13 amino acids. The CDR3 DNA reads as TGTGCCAGCAGCCAGGGGGGTAGGGAGACCCAGTACTTC. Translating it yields CASSQGGRETQYF.